Reported below is one T cell receptor beta chain. This record comes from a study of blood T cell repertoires in COVID-19. Study-wide background: From T cells, B-cell-depleted T cells, or PBMCs came the material, which was cDNA or gDNA.

The protocol was immunoSEQ multiplex PCR, while the TCRdb copy is restricted to in-frame clones and leaves out a portion. The table has 140,000 to 150,000 clones, 80% seen once. The CDR3 has 12 amino acids. With 0 bases clipped from V and 7 bases from J, the junction kept 1 base outside the gene matches. The germline CDR1 and CDR2 sequences are SGHNT and YYREEE (reference sequence). This TCR was recovered from a man aged 55 to 70 with active or convalescent COVID-19. The V call is TRBV5-4, the J call TRBJ2-7; 7 positions match TRBD2. Sequenced material: peripheral blood. The CDR3 DNA reads TGTGCCAGCAGCTTGGTTAGCGGGGAGCAGTACTTC. This gives the protein CASSLVSGEQYF.